A single sample is the source of the 24 T cell receptor beta chains below, sequenced in a study of blood T cell repertoires in COVID-19. This table comes from immunoSEQ multiplex PCR, and its TCRdb copy is limited to in-frame clones, with some not included. The sample carries fewer than 500,000 clones, around 90% recorded once. Sequencing was performed on PBMCs or T cells enriched from blood (not recorded which). The receptors shown here come from a woman aged 18-30 years who had recovered from COVID-19.

The chain couples TRBV4-1 to TRBJ2-2; 9 nucleotides match TRBD1. The CDR3 extends over 16 amino acids. Germline-derived CDR1 and CDR2 are MGHRA and YSYEKL. Trimming took 3 bases from V and 5 from J; bases not matched to a gene: 7. Written as DNA, the CDR3 is TGCGCCAGCAGCCACCGACAGGGGGGGAGTACCGGGGAGCTGTTTTTT. It yields the protein CASSHRQGGSTGELFF.

The rearrangement uses TRBV11-2 and TRBJ2-7; the D gene is possibly TRBD1 (6 bases). The V gene's germline CDR1 is SGHAT and CDR2 FQNNGV. The CDR3 consists of 17 residues. The V gene lost 4 bases and the J gene lost 6 bases, with 25 bases spanning the gap. DNA of the CDR3: TGTGCCAGCAGCTACCCCCCTTTCTCCTCACAGGGTATCGAGCAGTACTTC. Translated, it gives CASSYPPFSSQGIEQYF. Full variable domain (rest looked up from reference TRBV11-2 and TRBJ2-7): EAGVAQSPRYKIIEKRQSVAFWCNPISGHATLYWYQQILGQGPKLLIQFQNNGVVDDSQLPKDRFSAERLKGVDSTLKIQPAKLEDSAVYLCASSYPPFSSQGIEQYFGPGTRLTVT.

This chain links TRBV19 with TRBJ1-1; no clear D. V dropped 6 bases and J dropped 6 bases, with 17 bases sitting between them. Germline assignment: CDR1 LNHDA and CDR2 SQIVND (reference sequence). The CDR3 consists of 14 residues. The CDR3 nucleotides read TGTGCCAGTAGCCTTCACGAGGAGTGGTCTGAAGCTTTCTTT. The encoded protein is CASSLHEEWSEAFF.

This rearrangement joins TRBV6-1 to TRBJ1-1; D gene uncertain. CDR1 MNHNS and CDR2 SASEGT come from the germline V gene. With 1 base removed from V and 4 bases from J, the gap between germline ends came to 13 bases. The CDR3 runs to 15 residues. Written as DNA, the CDR3 is TGTGCCAGCAGTGAAGGGCCCAGGTTCGGCACTGAAGCTTTCTTT. Its protein is CASSEGPRFGTEAFF.

This clone was seen once. The genes are TRBV7-9 and TRBJ1-3; tentatively, D is TRBD1 (5 bases). The CDR3 loop spans 15 amino acids. In germline, CDR1 is SEHNR, CDR2 FQNEAQ (reference sequence). V shed 4 bases and J shed 2 bases, with 12 bases lying between them. The chain's CDR3 is CASSSTGTPGNTIYF. Written as DNA, the CDR3 is TGTGCCAGCAGCTCGACCGGGACTCCTGGAAACACCATATATTTT.

The chain carries TRBV27 and TRBJ1-6, with D hard to call. Trimming left V 2 bases short and J 8 bases short, with 13 bases between. Germline values: CDR1 MNHEY, CDR2 SMNVEV (reference sequence). The CDR3 is made up of 15 amino acids. The CDR3 spells CASSLRGNWDSPLHF. As DNA, the CDR3 is TGTGCCAGCAGTTTACGAGGGAATTGGGATTCACCCCTCCACTTT.

The chain employs TRBV9 and TRBJ2-1; 9 positions match TRBD2. Germline loops: CDR1 SGDLS, CDR2 YYNGEE. V shed 3 bases, J shed 7 bases, and the junction held 11 bases outside the gene matches. This CDR3 has 16 residues. In DNA, the CDR3 is TGTGCCAGCAGCGCCATGGGGGCGGGGGGGCGAAATGAGCAGTTCTTC. Translated, it gives CASSAMGAGGRNEQFF.

The chain recombines TRBV30 with TRBJ1-4; D perhaps matches TRBD1 (6 bases). Per the germline V gene, CDR1 is GTSNPN and CDR2 is SVGIG (reference sequence). The CDR3 consists of 15 residues. V was cut by 3 bases and J by 0 bases, with 11 bases left in between. The DNA for the CDR3 is TGTGCCTGGAGGCGGACAGCTGCAACTAATGAAAAACTGTTTTTT. Protein: CAWRRTAATNEKLFF.

V gene TRBV10-2 combines with J gene TRBJ2-1; the match to TRBD1 covers 8 bases. The CDR3 totals 14 residues. The J segment lost 4 bases and the V segment lost 7 bases, leaving 6 bases of the junction unmatched. The germline gives CDR1 WSHSY, CDR2 SAAADI. The CDR3 DNA sequence: TGCGCCAGCATTCAGGGGGCGCCGTACAATGAGCAGTTCTTC. Residues: CASIQGAPYNEQFF.

CDR3 nucleotide sequence: TGCGCCAGCAGCCCGATTACTCTAGCCAAAAACATTCAGTACTTC. Protein: CASSPITLAKNIQYF. This rearrangement joins TRBV4-1 to TRBJ2-4; D unresolved. Trimming pared 4 bases from V and 0 bases from J, leaving 10 bases between. The CDR3 length is 15 residues. The germline gives CDR1 MGHRA, CDR2 YSYEKL.

The rearrangement joins TRBV9 to TRBJ1-1; 7 bases map to TRBD1. Trimming removed 4 bases from V and 8 bases from J; junction bases left unmatched: 8. The CDR3 is made up of 13 amino acids. Germline CDR1 is SGDLS and CDR2 is YYNGEE. The CDR3 bases are TGTGCCAGCAGCTTCCGACAGGGTGGGGAAGCTTTCTTT. Translated: CASSFRQGGEAFF. Together with reference TRBV9 and TRBJ1-1, the CDR3 gives the full variable domain: DSGVTQTPKHLITATGQRVTLRCSPRSGDLSVYWYQQSLDQGLQFLIQYYNGEERAKGNILERFSAQQFPDLHSELNLSSLELGDSALYFCASSFRQGGEAFFGQGTRLTVV.

The chain links TRBV5-6 to TRBJ2-5, with 7 nucleotides matching TRBD1. V shed 2 bases and J 0 bases; nucleotides not matched to a gene: 4. Germline values: CDR1 SGHDT, CDR2 YYEEEE. The CDR3 is made up of 15 amino acids. The CDR3 region is CASSLGTVDQETQYF. For the CDR3, the DNA is TGTGCCAGCAGCTTAGGGACAGTGGACCAAGAGACCCAGTACTTC.

The chain employs TRBV21-1 and TRBJ1-1; the table gives TRBD1 as D, unverified against the DNA. TRBV21-1 is shown as a pseudogene. The CDR3 covers 14 residues. CDR3 in DNA: TGTGCCAGCAGGACAGGGGGCCTGAACACTGAAGCTTTCTTT. It is translated as CASRTGGLNTEAFF.

This chain connects TRBV4-1 to TRBJ1-6; TRBD1 aligns across 7 bases. Germline V gene sequence: CDR1 MGHRA, CDR2 YSYEKL. Germline trimming cut 1 base from V and 9 bases from J; bases unmatched to any gene: 9. The CDR3 runs 16 residues. The CDR3 bases are TGCGCCAGCAGCCAAGTAGGACAGGCTAGCAGTTCACCCCTCCACTTT. Amino acids: CASSQVGQASSSPLHF.

The rearrangement uses TRBV5-8 and TRBJ2-7; tentatively, D is TRBD2 (6 bases). CDR3 length equals 17 residues. The germline V gene has CDR1 SGHTS and CDR2 YDEGEE. Trimming shortened V by 3 bases and J by 1 base, and 20 bases separated the two germline ends. DNA for the CDR3: TGTGCCAGCAGCTCATCACTCTTAAGCGGGCGTTCCTACGAGCAGTACTTC. This gives the protein CASSSSLLSGRSYEQYF. The variable domain in full, completed from reference TRBV5-8 and TRBJ2-7, reads EAGVTQSPTHLIKTRGQQATLRCSPISGHTSVYWYQQALGLGLQFLLWYDEGEERNRGNFPPRFSGRQFPNYSSELNVNALELEDSALYLCASSSSLLSGRSYEQYFGPGTRLTVT.

The genes are TRBV5-1 and TRBJ1-2, with TRBD1 as a possible D gene (5 bases). Germline CDR1 SGHRS, CDR2 YFSETQ. Between the trimmed V and J ends, which lost 1 base and 7 bases, there was a span of 14 bases. The CDR3 runs to 14 residues. CDR3 loop: CASSLLGEGIGYTF. DNA of the CDR3: TGCGCCAGCAGCTTGTTAGGGGAGGGAATTGGCTACACCTTC.

The J gene is TRBJ1-1, the V gene TRBV2; TRBD1 matches at 12 bases. In germline, CDR1 is SNHLY, CDR2 FYNNEI. V gave up 3 bases and J gave up 3 bases; unmatched junction bases: 8. The CDR3 totals 17 residues. This CDR3 is CASSEYGTGGFDTEAFF. The DNA of the CDR3 is TGTGCCAGCAGTGAGTATGGGACAGGGGGCTTTGACACTGAAGCTTTCTTT.

V gene TRBV25-1 combines with J gene TRBJ1-2; a possible D gene is TRBD1 (6 bases). The CDR3 covers 14 residues. In germline, CDR1 is MGHDK, CDR2 SYGVNS. Trimming removed 1 base at V and 7 bases at J, with 13 bases between. The CDR3 DNA follows: TGTGCCAGCAGTGAATTTGGGGGCAGGGGTGGCTACACCTTC. Protein: CASSEFGGRGGYTF.

V gene TRBV5-1 combines with J gene TRBJ2-3; TRBD2 aligns across 10 bases. From germline, CDR1 is SGHRS and CDR2 YFSETQ. V dropped 0 bases and J dropped 1; count of bases not matched to a gene: 5. The CDR3 is made up of 17 amino acids. The chain's CDR3 is CASSLGNLAGGTDTQYF. CDR3 coding DNA: TGCGCCAGCAGCTTGGGGAACCTAGCGGGGGGCACAGATACGCAGTATTTT.

The V and J genes are TRBV5-4 and TRBJ1-2; TRBD1 might be the D (5 bases). CDR1 and CDR2 from the germline V gene are SGHNT and YYREEE (reference sequence). Trimming pared 6 bases from V and 7 bases from J, leaving 22 bases between. The CDR3 has 15 amino acids. CDR3: CASTLGGKGQGGYTF. In nucleotides, the CDR3 is TGTGCCAGCACCCTTGGCGGCAAGGGGCAGGGTGGCTACACCTTC.

The chain couples TRBV5-5 to TRBJ1-1; D unclear. The CDR3 totals 13 residues. V gave up 2 bases and J gave up 2 bases, with 7 bases separating them. The germline gives CDR1 SGHKS, CDR2 YYEKEE (reference sequence). CDR3 protein: CASSLEGNTEAFF. CDR3 DNA: TGTGCCAGCAGCTTAGAGGGTAACACTGAAGCTTTCTTT.

This clone was counted a single time. The chain combines TRBV14 with TRBJ2-7, with D perhaps TRBD1 (5 bases). V was shortened by 4 bases and J by 5 bases, with 9 bases between the two germline ends. CDR3 length: 12 residues. Germline loops: CDR1 SGHDN, CDR2 FVKESK. The CDR3 loop is CASSLAGNEQYF. As DNA, the CDR3 is TGTGCCAGCAGCCTAGCAGGGAACGAGCAGTACTTC.

The chain has TRBV2 and TRBJ1-2, with 8 bases identical to TRBD1. The CDR3 consists of 12 residues. V shed 8 bases, J shed 10 bases, and the junction held 9 bases outside the gene matches. The germline V gene has CDR1 SNHLY and CDR2 FYNNEI. CDR3 bases: TGTGCCAGCCTGCTACAGGGGGATCCCTACACCTTC. Amino acids: CASLLQGDPYTF.

This rearrangement joins TRBV5-1 to TRBJ2-7, with 12 nucleotides matching TRBD1. This CDR3 spans 15 amino acids. The V gene's germline CDR1 is SGHRS and CDR2 YFSETQ. V lost 4 bases, J lost 7 bases, and 9 bases stayed unmatched. The CDR3 region is CASSLGTGGAGEQYF. DNA for the CDR3: TGCGCCAGCAGCCTTGGGACAGGGGGCGCGGGGGAGCAGTACTTC.